The 26 T cell receptor beta chains given below trace back to one sample, sequenced in a study of CD8+ T cells in alopecia areata. Stated treatment: oral pan-JAK inhibitor, 5-10 mg twice daily. Reverse transcribed after extraction, RNA yielded cDNA as the sequencing template. Produced via immunoSEQ multiplex PCR; TCRdb's table is partial and in-frame only. Here the sample spans some 240,000 clones, about 50% being singletons. Sequencing was performed on CD4+ T cells sorted from blood, taken at week 4, from a patient treated with tofacitinib. Receptors originate from a human donor with alopecia areata.

This chain connects TRBV27 to TRBJ2-7; 7 positions match TRBD1. The CDR3 is 12 amino acids. Losses at the gene ends were 7 bases for V and 1 base for J; bases not matched to a gene: 1. In germline, CDR1 is MNHEY, CDR2 SMNVEV (reference sequence). DNA of the CDR3: TGTGCCAGCAAGACAGGGTCCTACGAGCAGTACTTC. It encodes CASKTGSYEQYF.

The chain employs TRBV30 and TRBJ1-1, with a possible D match to TRBD1 (5 bases). Germline V lookup: CDR1 GTSNPN, CDR2 SVGIG (reference sequence). V shed 3 bases and J shed 3 bases, with 11 bases lying between them. The CDR3 is 13 residues long. The CDR3 region has the DNA TGTGCCTGGAGGTTGACGGGGGACACTGAAGCTTTCTTT. Translating it yields CAWRLTGDTEAFF. Full variable domain (outside the CDR3, taken from reference TRBV30 and TRBJ1-1): SQTIHQWPATLVQPVGSPLSLECTVEGTSNPNLYWYRQAAGRGLQLLFYSVGIGQISSEVPQNLSASRPQDRQFILSSKKLLLSDSGFYLCAWRLTGDTEAFFGQGTRLTVV.

This clone was observed a handful of times. The chain is built from TRBV30 and TRBJ1-6; TRBD1 agrees at 8 bases. Losses at the gene ends were 1 base for V and 11 bases for J; bases not matched to a gene: 4. Germline lookup yields CDR1 GTSNPN and CDR2 SVGIG (reference sequence). The CDR3 contains 13 residues. CDR3 in amino acids: CAWSGTGLPPLHF. The CDR3 nucleotides are TGTGCCTGGAGTGGGACAGGGCTCCCACCCCTCCACTTT.

The rearrangement uses TRBV29-1 and TRBJ2-3; D unclear. The CDR3 contains 12 residues. CDR1 and CDR2 (germline): SQVTM, ANQGSEA. The V and J ends lost 4 bases and 0 bases respectively, with 5 bases between them. Here the CDR3 DNA reads TGCAGCGTTGTCCCCAGCACAGATACGCAGTATTTT. It codes for CSVVPSTDTQYF.

V usage is TRBV5-1 and J usage is TRBJ1-1; 7 positions agree with TRBD1. The CDR3 covers 14 residues. With V trimmed by 3 bases and J by 7 bases, 9 bases remained unmatched. Germline V gene data show CDR1 as SGHRS and CDR2 as YFSETQ. For the CDR3, the DNA is TGCGCCAGCAGCTCCGGGACAGCGATCCGTGAAGCTTTCTTT. It translates to CASSSGTAIREAFF. Full variable domain (rest looked up from reference TRBV5-1 and TRBJ1-1): KAGVTQTPRYLIKTRGQQVTLSCSPISGHRSVSWYQQTPGQGLQFLFEYFSETQRNKGNFPGRFSGRQFSNSRSEMNVSTLELGDSALYLCASSSGTAIREAFFGQGTRLTVV.

The chain employs TRBV7-8 and TRBJ2-3; 10 positions match TRBD2. Germline V gene lookup returns CDR1 SGHVS and CDR2 FQNEAQ. CDR3 size: 15 residues. V lost 5 bases and J lost 4; bases outside the gene matches: 6. CDR3 DNA sequence: TGTGCCAGCAGCCGAAGCGGGGGGGGACCAGATACGCAGTATTTT. It encodes CASSRSGGGPDTQYF.

This clone has a handful of counts. The chain recombines TRBV30 with TRBJ2-7; the D call may be TRBD1 or TRBD2 (5 bases each). Deletions cut 2 bases from V and 7 bases from J, with 15 bases between. CDR3 length: 13 residues. Germline V CDR1 and CDR2: GTSNPN, SVGIG (reference sequence). The CDR3 sequence is CAWSLPGAWEQYF. The CDR3, as DNA: TGTGCCTGGAGTCTACCCGGGGCTTGGGAGCAGTACTTC.

The V call is TRBV11-1, the J call TRBJ1-1; TRBD1 is a possible D gene (6 bases). The CDR3 totals 15 residues. Trimming took 5 bases from V and 1 from J, leaving 14 bases between them. The germline V gene has CDR1 SGHAT and CDR2 FQDESV (reference sequence). This CDR3 reads CASSPGQLKNTEAFF. For the CDR3, the DNA is TGTGCCAGCAGCCCAGGACAGTTGAAGAACACTGAAGCTTTCTTT.

This clone was detected a few times. The chain employs TRBV12-5 and TRBJ2-6; D is ambiguous. Trimming left V 2 bases short and J 2 bases short, with 7 bases between. Per germline, CDR1 LGHNT and CDR2 FRNRAP. The CDR3 sequence is 15 residues long. The CDR3 nucleotides are TGTGCTAGTGGTTTGCCCTCACCTGGGGCCAACGTCCTGACTTTC. Its translation: CASGLPSPGANVLTF.

There are a few counts of this clone. This chain joins TRBV29-1 and TRBJ2-1; possibly TRBD2 for D (5 bases). Germline lookup yields CDR1 SQVTM and CDR2 ANQGSEA. V was pared by 4 bases and J by 6 bases, with 13 bases between. The CDR3 consists of 13 residues. The CDR3 region is CSVGLDLGNEQFF. CDR3 nucleotide sequence: TGCAGCGTTGGCCTGGACTTAGGCAATGAGCAGTTCTTC.

This sequence joins TRBV29-1 and TRBJ1-1; a possible D gene is TRBD1 (5 bases). Per germline, CDR1 SQVTM and CDR2 ANQGSEA. Trimming removed 3 bases from V and 2 bases from J, with 10 bases in between. The CDR3 runs 13 residues. The chain's CDR3 is CSVEEGPNTEAFF. DNA for the CDR3: TGCAGCGTTGAGGAGGGACCTAACACTGAAGCTTTCTTT.

The sample holds a few counts of this clone. V and J are TRBV27 and TRBJ2-6; D is ambiguous. CDR3 size: 16 residues. V was cut by 5 bases and J by 0 bases, with 11 bases left in between. The germline V gene encodes CDR1 MNHEY and CDR2 SMNVEV (reference sequence). CDR3 residues: CASSMRLSSGANVLTF. Written as DNA, the CDR3 is TGTGCCAGCAGTATGAGGCTGAGCTCTGGGGCCAACGTCCTGACTTTC.

The chain carries TRBV30 and TRBJ1-1; TRBD1 matches at 8 bases. The CDR3 has 14 amino acids. J was trimmed by 2 bases and V by 2 bases; bases with no gene match: 4. Germline V lookup: CDR1 GTSNPN, CDR2 SVGIG (reference sequence). CDR3 nucleotides: TGTGCCTGGAGTTTGGACAGGGTAAACACTGAAGCTTTCTTT. Its protein product is CAWSLDRVNTEAFF.

The gene calls are TRBV1 and TRBJ2-3; the table names TRBD1, a call not compared with the DNA. TRBV1 is assigned pseudogene status. This CDR3 is 13 amino acids long. CDR3 sequence (DNA): TGCACCAGCAGCCGGGACAACACAGATACGCAGTATTTT. It yields the protein CTSSRDNTDTQYF.

V and J are TRBV7-2 and TRBJ1-6, with a tentative D call TRBD1 (6 bases). CDR3 size: 15 residues. Per the germline V gene, CDR1 is SGHTA and CDR2 is FQGNSA. Trimming stripped 1 base from V and 6 bases from J, with 10 bases between. The CDR3 region has the DNA TGTGCCAGCAGCTTAGGGACAGTATCTAATTCACCCCTCCACTTT. Protein product: CASSLGTVSNSPLHF. Variable domain in full (rest from reference TRBV7-2 and TRBJ1-6): GAGVSQSPSNKVTEKGKDVELRCDPISGHTALYWYRQSLGQGLEFLIYFQGNSAPDKSGLPSDRFSAERTGGSVSTLTIQRTQQEDSAVYLCASSLGTVSNSPLHFGNGTRLTVT.

V is TRBV10-3 and J is TRBJ2-7, with D maybe TRBD1 (6 bases). Germline CDR1 is ENHRY and CDR2 is SYGVKD. The CDR3 length is 13 residues. V lost 6 bases and J lost 4, with 13 bases in between. CDR3 protein: CAIRDGQKYEQYF. The CDR3 DNA sequence: TGTGCCATCAGGGACGGACAGAAATACGAGCAGTACTTC.

This clone was seen only a few times. The chain couples TRBV14 to TRBJ2-3; 9 nucleotides align to TRBD2. The CDR3 runs 16 residues. V lost 0 bases and J lost 4; bases outside the gene matches: 5. Germline V gene lookup returns CDR1 SGHDN and CDR2 FVKESK. CDR3 sequence: CASSQDSGGTADTQYF. CDR3 in DNA: TGTGCCAGCAGCCAAGATAGCGGGGGAACAGCAGATACGCAGTATTTT. The full variable domain, in which reference TRBV14 and TRBJ2-3 provide the parts outside the CDR3, is EAGVTQFPSHSVIEKGQTVTLRCDPISGHDNLYWYRRVMGKEIKFLLHFVKESKQDESGMPNNRFLAERTGGTYSTLKVQPAELEDSGVYFCASSQDSGGTADTQYFGPGTRLTVL.

This clone was counted a few times. The chain employs TRBV4-1 and TRBJ1-2, with 8 positions matching TRBD1. The CDR3 is 15 residues long. Germline CDR1 MGHRA, CDR2 YSYEKL. Trimming cost V 5 bases and J 4 bases; bases outside gene matches: 9. The CDR3 DNA reads as TGCGCCAGCAGCGAGACAGGGGCTCGTACCTATGGCTACACCTTC. Its translation: CASSETGARTYGYTF.

This clone was seen a handful of times. J is TRBJ2-4 and V is TRBV2; D perhaps matches TRBD1 (6 bases). The ends were cut back, 10 bases at V and 0 bases at J, with 13 bases in the middle. The germline V gene encodes CDR1 SNHLY and CDR2 FYNNEI. The CDR3 extends over 14 amino acids. In DNA, the CDR3 is TGTGCCACTGGGGCAGGGGAAGCCAAAAACATTCAGTACTTC. Translating gives CATGAGEAKNIQYF.

This chain connects TRBV2 to TRBJ2-5; 11 bases are a match to TRBD2. CDR1 SNHLY and CDR2 FYNNEI come from the germline V gene. Trimming cost V 3 bases and J 3 bases; bases outside gene matches: 6. The CDR3 length is 16 residues. Here the CDR3 reads CASSDALAGGKETQYF. The CDR3 coding sequence is TGTGCCAGCAGTGATGCGCTAGCGGGGGGAAAAGAGACCCAGTACTTC.

The rearrangement joins TRBV2 to TRBJ2-3, with D maybe TRBD1 (6 bases). Germline CDR1 reads SNHLY; CDR2 reads FYNNEI. CDR3 length: 13 residues. Trimming stripped 6 bases from V and 6 bases from J, with 13 bases between. CDR3 sequence: CASSLGARDTQYF. CDR3 nucleotide sequence: TGTGCCAGCAGCTTGGGGGCGAGGGATACGCAGTATTTT. Supplemented by reference TRBV2 and TRBJ2-3, the full variable domain reads EPEVTQTPSHQVTQMGQEVILRCVPISNHLYFYWYRQILGQKVEFLVSFYNNEISEKSEIFDDQFSVERPDGSNFTLKIRSTKLEDSAMYFCASSLGARDTQYFGPGTRLTVL.

The V and J genes are TRBV6-5 and TRBJ2-3; D perhaps matches TRBD2 (5 bases). The V gene lost 5 bases and the J gene lost 8 bases, with 20 bases spanning the gap. Per the germline V gene, CDR1 is MNHEY and CDR2 is SVGAGI. CDR3 length: 15 amino acids. This CDR3 is CASSPSVSDYLTQYF. CDR3 coding DNA: TGTGCCAGCAGTCCCTCCGTTTCCGACTACCTTACGCAGTATTTT.

This clone was detected ten times or more. The chain joins TRBV7-2 to TRBJ1-5; D ambiguous. V was pared by 5 bases and J by 3 bases, with 8 bases between. Per germline, CDR1 SGHTA and CDR2 FQGNSA. The CDR3 is 13 residues long. DNA of the CDR3: TGTGCCAGCAGCGGACTGTTCAATCAGCCCCAGCATTTT. Translated, it gives CASSGLFNQPQHF.

V usage is TRBV7-2 and J usage is TRBJ1-1; D may be TRBD1 (5 bases). Trimming removed 0 bases at V and 1 base at J, with 9 bases between. CDR1 SGHTA and CDR2 FQGNSA come from the germline V gene. The CDR3 runs 15 residues. CDR3 sequence reads: CASSLAAGPNTEAFF. The CDR3 bases are TGTGCCAGCAGCTTAGCGGCAGGGCCGAACACTGAAGCTTTCTTT.

The chain is built from TRBV20-1 and TRBJ1-4; D uncertain. The length of the CDR3 is 10 residues. With 5 bases removed from V and 8 bases from J, the gap between germline ends came to 6 bases. Germline loops: CDR1 DFQATT, CDR2 SNEGSKA (reference sequence). CDR3 in amino acids: CSAAQEKLFF. The CDR3 DNA is TGCAGTGCTGCACAGGAAAAACTGTTTTTT.

The table lists this clone with a few counts. The chain couples TRBV9 to TRBJ2-1, with TRBD1 as a possible D gene (6 bases). The V gene lost 2 bases and the J gene lost 5 bases, with 14 bases spanning the gap. Germline CDR1 reads SGDLS; CDR2 reads YYNGEE. CDR3 length: 15 amino acids. CDR3 loop: CASSVETQGDNEQFF. The CDR3 bases are TGTGCCAGCAGCGTTGAAACACAGGGAGACAATGAGCAGTTCTTC.